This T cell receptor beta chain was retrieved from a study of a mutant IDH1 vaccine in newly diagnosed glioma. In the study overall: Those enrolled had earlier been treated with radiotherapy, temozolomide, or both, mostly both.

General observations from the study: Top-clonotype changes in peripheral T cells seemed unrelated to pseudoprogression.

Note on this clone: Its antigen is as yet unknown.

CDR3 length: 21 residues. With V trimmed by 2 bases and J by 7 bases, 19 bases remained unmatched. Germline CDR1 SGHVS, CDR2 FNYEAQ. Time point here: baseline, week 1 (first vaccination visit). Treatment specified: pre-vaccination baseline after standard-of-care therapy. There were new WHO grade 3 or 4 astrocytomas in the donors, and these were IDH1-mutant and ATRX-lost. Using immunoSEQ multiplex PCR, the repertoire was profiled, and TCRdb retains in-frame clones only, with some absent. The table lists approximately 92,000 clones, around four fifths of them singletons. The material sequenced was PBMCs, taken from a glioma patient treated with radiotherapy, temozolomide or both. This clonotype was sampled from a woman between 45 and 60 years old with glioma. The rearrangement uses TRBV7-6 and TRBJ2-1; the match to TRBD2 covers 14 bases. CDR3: CASSLPTSGGASPLMSNEQFF. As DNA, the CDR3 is TGTGCCAGCAGCTTACCGACTAGCGGGGGGGCCAGTCCACTGATGAGTAATGAGCAGTTCTTC.